This TCR beta chain was captured in a study of CDR3 diversity in severe acne. One entry per CDR3 protein results from TCRdb running MiXCR on the PCR reads. Altogether roughly 93,000 distinct CDR3 sequences are present, approximately 49% being singletons, with the ten largest covering around a tenth. Germline CDR1 SGHDT, CDR2 YYEEEE. V lost 0 bases and J lost 7, with 13 bases in between. The CDR3 spans 14 residues. V is TRBV5-6 and J is TRBJ1-1; no clear D gene. This TCR was sampled from a male donor with severe acne vulgaris. The sample was blood. CDR3: CASSLDSLRDEAFF. The CDR3 DNA follows: TGTGCCAGCAGCTTGGACAGCCTTAGGGATGAAGCTTTCTTT. Complete variable domain (other parts from reference TRBV5-6 and TRBJ1-1): DAGVTQSPTHLIKTRGQQVTLRCSPKSGHDTVSWYQQALGQGPQFIFQYYEEEERQRGNFPDRFSGHQFPNYSSELNVNALLLGDSALYLCASSLDSLRDEAFFGQGTRLTVV.